This entry is about one TCR beta chain. Its specificity is not known. Germline and junction disagree at one end, which may indicate a read error. There were healthy Caucasian individuals from Russia, aged about 6 to 100, serving as donors. The data were obtained in a study of blood T cells in healthy people across ages. Primers used in a second PCR of about 7 to 12 cycles were a sample-barcoded 5' primer and a J-beta primer mix. MiXCR was run by TCRdb on the 5' RACE reads, yielding one entry per CDR3 protein. Here the sample spans roughly 930,000 distinct CDR3 sequences, 40% to 60% being singletons. Regarding the study as a whole: Estimates of total diversity, which came from one million sequenced T cells, were considered to be underestimates.

The TCR originated in a man aged 25-40 years in good health. Sequencing was carried out using blood.

As DNA, the CDR3 is TGCGCCAGCAGCCATGAAGACAGCATGAACACTGAAACTTTCTTT. Its protein product is CASSHEDSMNTETFF. This rearrangement joins TRBV4-3 to TRBJ1-1; perhaps TRBD1 as D (5 bases). Germline CDR1 is LGHNA and CDR2 is YSLEER. The CDR3 has 15 residues.